These T cell receptor beta chains were read from a single sample in a study of cytomegalovirus exposure and HLA in healthy donors. The table came from immunoSEQ multiplex PCR; TCRdb's copy has only in-frame clones and leaves some out. The sample has roughly 180,000 clones; approximately 88% are singletons. Input material: PBMCs. These receptors were taken from a man between 18 and 35 years old in good health and CMV-seropositive. Each CDR3 is given with its conserved first and last residue. A D gene is named only where the DNA matches it firmly. Clone size is stated in some rows and not others, as once, few, many or a class when expanded.

>TRBJ1-2|TRBD1|TRBV7-9|few
TGTGCCAGCCAACCAACAGGGGCCCTAGACTATGGCTACACCTTC
CASQPTGALDYGYTF
>TRBJ2-3|TRBD2|TRBV30|NA
TGTGCTTCCTTCATAGCGGGAGGAGGCGAAGATACGCAGTATTTT
CASFIAGGGEDTQYF
>TRBJ1-1|NA|TRBV28|NA
TGTGCCAGCGTACAGGGTCTGAACACTGAAGCTTTCTTT
CASVQGLNTEAFF
>TRBJ2-5|TRBD2|TRBV7-7|NA
TGTGCCAGCAGCTTAGGACTAGCGGGAGGAGGGGAGACCCAGTACTTC
CASSLGLAGGGETQYF
>TRBJ2-5|TRBD2|TRBV11-2|NA
TGTGCCAGCAGCGCACAACGGGGACTAGCGGATCAAGAGACCCAGTACTTC
CASSAQRGLADQETQYF
>TRBJ2-7|TRBD1|TRBV5-4|once
TGTGCCAGCAGCAAGAGACAGGGGGCCACCTACGAGCAGTACTTC
CASSKRQGATYEQYF
>TRBJ2-7|NA|TRBV13|NA
TGTGCCAGCAGACACAATAGCGGCTCCTACGAGCAGTACTTC
CASRHNSGSYEQYF
>TRBJ2-7|NA|TRBV5-6|once
TGTGCCAGCAGGAGCAGGGGCCTCTACGAGCAGTACTTC
CASRSRGLYEQYF
>TRBJ1-5|NA|TRBV7-2|once
TGTGCCAGCAGCTCCCGACGGGATCAGCCCCAGCATTTT
CASSSRRDQPQHF
>TRBJ1-3|TRBD1|TRBV28|NA
TGTGCCAGCAGTTCGACAGGGGATTACTCTGGAAACACCATATATTTT
CASSSTGDYSGNTIYF
>TRBJ2-7|NA|TRBV15|NA
TGTGCCACCAGCAACGGGATGGGAGGCGAGCAGTACTTC
CATSNGMGGEQYF
>TRBJ1-4|TRBD1|TRBV27|NA
TGTGCCAGCAGTCCGGAGTCCAGGGGGACCCAAAAACTGTTTTTT
CASSPESRGTQKLFF
>TRBJ2-3|TRBD2|TRBV6-1|once
TGTGCCAGCAGTGGTCCCGGGACTAGCGTGGTAGATACGCAGTATTTT
CASSGPGTSVVDTQYF
>TRBJ1-4|TRBD1|TRBV6-6|NA
TGTGCCAGCAGTTACCCAGGGGGCGGCAATGAAAAACTGTTTTTT
CASSYPGGGNEKLFF
>TRBJ2-7|TRBD2|TRBV15|NA
TGTGCCACCAGCAGAGATTTAGCGGGACGTGTTCTGGGGGAGCAGTACTTC
CATSRDLAGRVLGEQYF
>TRBJ2-3|NA|TRBV7-6|NA
TGTGCCAGCAGCCCGGGGACTTCAACCTACCCAGATACGCAGTATTTT
CASSPGTSTYPDTQYF
>TRBJ2-3|NA|TRBV27|NA
TGTGCCAGCAGTTCCAGGCCAGATACGCAGTATTTT
CASSSRPDTQYF